This T cell receptor (beta chain) came from a study of T cell repertoires in cytomegalovirus infection (dated by TCRdb to the late 2010s). Background for the entire study: The HLA type of each donor mattered for the analysis, because public TCR beta signatures pointed to carriage of CMV infection along with the matching HLA type. On the study overall, not on this receptor specifically: The ex vivo response was dominated by HLA-C-restricted CMV-specific TCR beta clonotypes, and the single most frequent clonotype in two of eight donors was supplied by these HLA-C-restricted clonotypes. Carriers of CMV infection plus the relevant HLA type were discriminated by the cumulative frequency of public TCR beta family members in the study cohort and in an independent approximately 360-donor cohort.

The CDR3 numbers 16 residues from cysteine through phenylalanine. Of the read, only the CDR3 DNA is kept; its 48 bases are in frame from base 1. CDR1 and CDR2 were assigned from the germline V gene as SGHTA and FQGNSA. TCRdb records Illumina HiSeq 1500 as the sequencer. TCRdb reran the public reads through fastp at Q25 and MiXCR, keeping productive beta chains. Rows are combined by CDR3 protein, so each entry shows the most common genes and DNA. This sample is represented by around 530,000 distinct CDR3 sequences; around 27% of them were singletons. The ten largest clonotypes hold roughly 13% of the sample. On this clonotype: Its cognate antigen has yet to be identified. This may come from a read error, since a much larger clone is one base off.

The chain uses TRBV7-2 and TRBJ2-5, with 12 middle bases fitting TRBD2. The sample consisted of PBMCs. This receptor was obtained from a human donor in good health (CMV status not recorded). Some clones in this sample may be carry-over from other donors' samples. The nucleotide sequence reads TGTGCCAGCAGCCTTGGACTAGCGGGAACGCGGGAGACCCAGTGCTTC. It encodes CASSLGLAGTRETQCF.